Below, 14 T cell receptor beta chains from the same sample are listed, as sequenced in a study of T cells after posttransplantation cyclophosphamide. Sequencing used immunoSEQ multiplex PCR; TCRdb keeps in-frame clones, though not all of them. The sample shows about 22,000 clones, roughly nine tenths of them seen only once. Control samples came 1 year after myeloablative marrow transplants with methotrexate plus calcineurin inhibitor. The starting material was PBMCs, obtained after an allogeneic stem cell transplant with a calcineurin inhibitor and methotrexate. These receptors originate from a female patient in her forties or fifties who received an allogeneic stem cell transplant from an unrelated donor, was CMV-positive, and had chronic GVHD only. A share of the T cells may be of graft donor origin.

This chain connects TRBV28 to TRBJ2-2; D is unclear. V was clipped by 3 bases and J by 6 bases, with 8 bases between them. Germline V gene sequence: CDR1 MDHEN, CDR2 SYDVKM. This CDR3 is 13 amino acids long. The CDR3 loop is CASSFVRAGELFF. The CDR3 DNA is TGTGCCAGCAGTTTTGTCCGGGCCGGGGAGCTGTTTTTT.

The chain recombines TRBV4-2 with TRBJ2-1; weak D call: TRBD2 (6 bases). Germline V gene lookup returns CDR1 LGHNA and CDR2 YNFKEQ. This CDR3 is 14 amino acids long. V lost 2 bases and J lost 9, with 14 bases in between. DNA of the CDR3: TGTGCCAGCAGCCAAAGGTGGGGGGTTAGTGAGCAGTTCTTC. It translates to CASSQRWGVSEQFF.

The chain recombines TRBV14 with TRBJ2-7, with unresolved D. The length of the CDR3 is 11 residues. Trimming left V 4 bases short and J 3 bases short, with 4 bases between. The V gene's germline CDR1 is SGHDN and CDR2 FVKESK. Written as DNA, the CDR3 is TGTGCCAGCAGCCGGAGCTACGAGCAGTACTTC. This codes for CASSRSYEQYF.

The chain uses TRBV18 and TRBJ1-2, with TRBD1 identical over 7 bases. J gave up 8 bases and V 3 bases, and 9 bases lay outside the gene matches. This CDR3 is built from 14 residues. Germline loops: CDR1 KGHSH, CDR2 LQKENI. The CDR3 here is CASSPLDRVEGYTF. CDR3 in DNA: TGTGCCAGCTCACCCCTAGACAGGGTTGAAGGCTACACCTTC.

V usage is TRBV27 and J usage is TRBJ2-5; the match to TRBD1 covers 8 bases. Germline V gene lookup returns CDR1 MNHEY and CDR2 SMNVEV (reference sequence). Germline trimming cut 2 bases from V and 4 bases from J; bases unmatched to any gene: 6. The CDR3 consists of 15 residues. The CDR3 region has the DNA TGTGCCAGCAGTTTAGGGGGCAGGGGGCTAGAGACCCAGTACTTC. This sequence encodes CASSLGGRGLETQYF.

In regard to this clone: One end of the junction fails to match germline, which may point to a read error. J is TRBJ1-6 and V is TRBV5-1, with no clear D. The CDR3 has 12 residues. Germline-derived CDR1 and CDR2 are SGHRS and YFSETQ. The CDR3 coding sequence is TGCGCCAGCAGCTTGGATTATTCCCCCCTCCACTTT. Amino acids: CASSLDYSPLHF.

The V and J genes are TRBV7-3 and TRBJ2-1; 8 bases agree with TRBD2. Germline values: CDR1 SGHTA, CDR2 FQGTGA. The CDR3 has 15 residues. After removal of 2 bases from V and 4 bases from J, the junction contained 4 bases not matched to a gene. The DNA for the CDR3 is TGTGCCAGCAGCTTAGCCGGGAGGGCATACAATGAGCAGTTCTTC. It yields the protein CASSLAGRAYNEQFF.

This clone turned up a few times. The V call is TRBV19, the J call TRBJ2-7; no clear D gene. Trimming removed 1 base from V and 5 bases from J, with 15 bases in between. This CDR3 comprises 15 residues. Germline-derived CDR1 and CDR2 are LNHDA and SQIVND (reference sequence). CDR3 residues: CASSIGPILRHEQYF. CDR3 nucleotides: TGTGCCAGTAGTATAGGTCCCATCTTGCGGCACGAGCAGTACTTC.

This clone has a handful of counts. This sequence joins TRBV4-1 and TRBJ1-3; 11 bases line up with TRBD1. From germline, CDR1 is MGHRA and CDR2 YSYEKL. CDR3 length: 14 amino acids. Trimming cost V 4 bases and J 8 bases; bases outside gene matches: 4. The CDR3 is CASSRGTGGYTIYF. The CDR3 DNA reads as TGCGCCAGCAGCCGAGGGACAGGGGGGTACACCATATATTTT.

This sequence joins TRBV12-5 and TRBJ2-1; the D gene is possibly TRBD1 (6 bases). V lost 5 bases and J 7 bases, leaving 18 bases between the germline ends. The CDR3 contains 15 residues. Germline V gives CDR1 LGHNT, CDR2 FRNRAP. CDR3 DNA: TGTGCTAGTGGTATAGACCTCCAGGGGTGGAATGAGCAGTTCTTC. Protein: CASGIDLQGWNEQFF.

V is TRBV5-1 and J is TRBJ2-7; TRBD2 aligns across 7 bases. In germline, CDR1 is SGHRS, CDR2 YFSETQ. The trim removed 0 bases at V and 7 bases at J, leaving 13 bases unmatched. This CDR3 spans 16 amino acids. For the CDR3, the DNA is TGCGCCAGCAGCTTGGGGGGGGGTCTGGGCTGGGAAGAGCAGTACTTC. Translation gives CASSLGGGLGWEEQYF.

The CDR3 is CASSGQQNQPQHF. CDR3 DNA sequence: TGTGCCAGCAGTGGACAGCAGAATCAGCCCCAGCATTTT. The chain recombines TRBV2 with TRBJ1-5, with D perhaps matching TRBD1 (5 bases). Germline CDR1 reads SNHLY; CDR2 reads FYNNEI. The CDR3 spans 13 residues. Deletions cut 4 bases from V and 4 bases from J, with 8 bases between. The full variable domain, completed using reference TRBV2 and TRBJ1-5, is EPEVTQTPSHQVTQMGQEVILRCVPISNHLYFYWYRQILGQKVEFLVSFYNNEISEKSEIFDDQFSVERPDGSNFTLKIRSTKLEDSAMYFCASSGQQNQPQHFGDGTRLSIL.

The chain has TRBV27 and TRBJ1-1; maybe TRBD1 (6 bases). CDR1 and CDR2 (germline): MNHEY, SMNVEV (reference sequence). The CDR3 runs 16 residues. Trimming removed 3 bases from V and 11 bases from J, with 25 bases in between. The CDR3 protein is CASSLGLGRGRPKAFF. The CDR3 nucleotides are TGTGCCAGCAGTTTGGGGTTGGGCAGGGGACGCCCGAAGGCTTTCTTT.

This clone has only one observation. The chain combines TRBV11-2 with TRBJ1-4; no firm D call. Germline V lookup: CDR1 SGHAT, CDR2 FQNNGV. The CDR3 contains 14 residues. V shed 5 bases and J shed 8 bases, with 15 bases lying between them. CDR3 bases: TGTGCCAGCAGCCCCACTAGCAGAGGGGAAAAACTGTTTTTT. Translation: CASSPTSRGEKLFF.